This T cell receptor beta chain was sequenced for a study of blood T cell repertoires in COVID-19. About the study: The origin of the acute and convalescent COVID-19 samples was the United States, Italy and Spain. PBMCs, B-cell-depleted T cells, or T cells were the source of the cDNA or gDNA that made up the material.

The table came from immunoSEQ multiplex PCR; TCRdb's copy has only in-frame clones and leaves some out. The sample contains 54,000 or so clones, around nine tenths of which appear only once. The V gene lost 4 bases and the J gene lost 1 base, with 8 bases spanning the gap. Germline CDR1 reads SGHRS; CDR2 reads YFSETQ. CDR3 length equals 13 residues. V usage is TRBV5-1 and J usage is TRBJ1-1; weak D call: TRBD1 (6 bases). This clonotype was sampled from a man in his fifties or sixties with active COVID-19. Sequencing input: peripheral blood. CDR3 sequence reads: CASSEQGNTEAFF. The DNA of the CDR3 is TGCGCCAGCAGCGAACAGGGGAACACTGAAGCTTTCTTT.